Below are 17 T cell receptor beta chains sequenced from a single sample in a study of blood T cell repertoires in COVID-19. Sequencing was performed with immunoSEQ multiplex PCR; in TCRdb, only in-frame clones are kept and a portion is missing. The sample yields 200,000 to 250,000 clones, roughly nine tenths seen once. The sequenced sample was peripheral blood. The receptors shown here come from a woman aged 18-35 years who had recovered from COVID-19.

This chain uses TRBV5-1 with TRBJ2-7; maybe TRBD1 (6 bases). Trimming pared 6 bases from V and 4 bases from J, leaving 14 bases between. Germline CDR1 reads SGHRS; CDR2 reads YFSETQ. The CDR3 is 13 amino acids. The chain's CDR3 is CASTTGEGYEQYF. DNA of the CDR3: TGCGCCAGCACGACAGGCGAGGGGTACGAGCAGTACTTC.

In DNA form, the CDR3 reads TGCGCCAGCAGCCATCCCAATACTGGGACTAGCGGGAGGACCGGGGAGCTGTTTTTT. It translates to CASSHPNTGTSGRTGELFF. The gene calls are TRBV4-3 and TRBJ2-2; 15 bases are a match to TRBD2. The CDR3 is 19 residues long. The V gene's germline CDR1 is LGHNA and CDR2 YSLEER. After removal of 3 bases from V and 5 bases from J, the junction contained 10 bases not matched to a gene.

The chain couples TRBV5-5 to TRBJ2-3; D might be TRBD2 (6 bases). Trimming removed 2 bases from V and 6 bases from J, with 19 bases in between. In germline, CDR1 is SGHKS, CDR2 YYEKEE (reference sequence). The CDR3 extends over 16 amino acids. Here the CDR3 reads CASSFQAALAGDTQYF. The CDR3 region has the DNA TGTGCCAGCAGCTTCCAAGCGGCACTAGCAGGTGATACGCAGTATTTT.

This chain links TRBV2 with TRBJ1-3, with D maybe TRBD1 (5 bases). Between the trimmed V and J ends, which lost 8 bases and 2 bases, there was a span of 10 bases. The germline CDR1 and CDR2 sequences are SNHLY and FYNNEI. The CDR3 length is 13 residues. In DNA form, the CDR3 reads TGTGCCAGCTTGACCAGGGCTGGAAACACCATATATTTT. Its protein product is CASLTRAGNTIYF.

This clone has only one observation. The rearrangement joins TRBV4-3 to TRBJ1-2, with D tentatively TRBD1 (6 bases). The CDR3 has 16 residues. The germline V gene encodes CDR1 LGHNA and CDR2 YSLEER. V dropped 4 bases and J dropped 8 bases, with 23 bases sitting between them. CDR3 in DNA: TGCGCCAGCAGCCCCGATCTAGTACAGGGTATAGAGGGCTACACCTTC. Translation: CASSPDLVQGIEGYTF.

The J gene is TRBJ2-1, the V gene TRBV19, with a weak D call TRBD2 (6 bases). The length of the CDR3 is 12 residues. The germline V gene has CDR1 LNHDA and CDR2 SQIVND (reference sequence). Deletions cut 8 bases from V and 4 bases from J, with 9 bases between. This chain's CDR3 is CASSGTYNEQFF. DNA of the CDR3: TGTGCCAGTTCCGGGACTTACAATGAGCAGTTCTTC.

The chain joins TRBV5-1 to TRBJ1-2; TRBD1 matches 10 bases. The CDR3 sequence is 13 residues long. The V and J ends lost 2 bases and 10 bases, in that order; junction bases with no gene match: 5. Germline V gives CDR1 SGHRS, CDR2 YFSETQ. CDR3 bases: TGCGCCAGCAGCTTAGGGACAGGGGCGTACTACACCTTC. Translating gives CASSLGTGAYYTF. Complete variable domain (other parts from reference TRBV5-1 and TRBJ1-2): KAGVTQTPRYLIKTRGQQVTLSCSPISGHRSVSWYQQTPGQGLQFLFEYFSETQRNKGNFPGRFSGRQFSNSRSEMNVSTLELGDSALYLCASSLGTGAYYTFGSGTRLTVV.

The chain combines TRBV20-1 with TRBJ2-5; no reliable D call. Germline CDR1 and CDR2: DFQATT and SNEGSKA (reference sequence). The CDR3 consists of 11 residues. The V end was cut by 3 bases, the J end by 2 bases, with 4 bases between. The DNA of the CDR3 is TGCAGTGCTAGCAGACAAGAGACCCAGTACTTC. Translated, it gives CSASRQETQYF.

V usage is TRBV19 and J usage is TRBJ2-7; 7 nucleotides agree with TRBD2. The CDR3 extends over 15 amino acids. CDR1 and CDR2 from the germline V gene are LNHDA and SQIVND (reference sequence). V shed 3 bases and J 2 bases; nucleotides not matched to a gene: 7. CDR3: CASSIRGGVAYEQYF. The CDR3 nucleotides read TGTGCCAGTAGTATTCGGGGAGGGGTGGCCTACGAGCAGTACTTC.

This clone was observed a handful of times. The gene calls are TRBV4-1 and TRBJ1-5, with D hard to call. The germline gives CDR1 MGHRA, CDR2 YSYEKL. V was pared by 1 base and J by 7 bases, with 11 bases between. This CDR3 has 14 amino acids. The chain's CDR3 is CASSQVGGKQPQHF. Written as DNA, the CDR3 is TGCGCCAGCAGCCAAGTTGGAGGGAAACAGCCCCAGCATTTT.

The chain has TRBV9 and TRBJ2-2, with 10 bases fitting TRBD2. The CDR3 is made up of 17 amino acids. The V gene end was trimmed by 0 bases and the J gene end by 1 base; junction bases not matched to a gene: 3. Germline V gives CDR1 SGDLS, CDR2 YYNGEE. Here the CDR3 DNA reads TGTGCCAGCAGCGTAGTCACTAGCGGGGTGAACACCGGGGAGCTGTTTTTT. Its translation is CASSVVTSGVNTGELFF. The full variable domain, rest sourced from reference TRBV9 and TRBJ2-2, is DSGVTQTPKHLITATGQRVTLRCSPRSGDLSVYWYQQSLDQGLQFLIQYYNGEERAKGNILERFSAQQFPDLHSELNLSSLELGDSALYFCASSVVTSGVNTGELFFGEGSRLTVL.

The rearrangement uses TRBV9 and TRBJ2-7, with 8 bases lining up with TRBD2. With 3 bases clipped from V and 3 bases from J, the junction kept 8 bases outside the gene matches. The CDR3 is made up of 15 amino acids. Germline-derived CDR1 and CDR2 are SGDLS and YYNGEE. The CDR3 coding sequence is TGTGCCAGCAGCGCGGAACTAGCGGATTACTACGAGCAGTACTTC. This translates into CASSAELADYYEQYF.

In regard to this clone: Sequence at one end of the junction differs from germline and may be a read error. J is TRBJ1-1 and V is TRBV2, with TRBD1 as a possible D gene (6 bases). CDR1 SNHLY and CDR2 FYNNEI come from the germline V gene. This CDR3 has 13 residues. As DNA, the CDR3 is TGTGCCAGTAGTGTCAGGGGGAACACTGAAGCTTTCTTT. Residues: CASSVRGNTEAFF.

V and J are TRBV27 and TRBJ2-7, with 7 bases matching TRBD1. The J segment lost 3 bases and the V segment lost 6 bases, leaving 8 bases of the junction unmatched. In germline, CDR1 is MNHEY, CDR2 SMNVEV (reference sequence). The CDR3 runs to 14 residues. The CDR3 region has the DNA TGTGCCAGCAGCCTAACAGGGGCTGGCTACGAGCAGTACTTC. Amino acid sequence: CASSLTGAGYEQYF.

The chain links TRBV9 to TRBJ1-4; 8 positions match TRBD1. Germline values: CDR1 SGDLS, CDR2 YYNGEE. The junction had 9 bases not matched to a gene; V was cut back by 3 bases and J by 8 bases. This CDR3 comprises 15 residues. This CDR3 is CASSALTGVGEKLFF. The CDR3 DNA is TGTGCCAGCAGCGCCCTGACAGGGGTGGGGGAAAAACTGTTTTTT.

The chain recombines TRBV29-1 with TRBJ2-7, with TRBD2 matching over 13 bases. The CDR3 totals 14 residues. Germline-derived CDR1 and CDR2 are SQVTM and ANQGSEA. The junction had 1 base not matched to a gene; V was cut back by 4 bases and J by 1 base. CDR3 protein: CSVGTSGSSYEQYF. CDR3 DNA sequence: TGCAGCGTTGGGACTAGCGGGAGTTCCTACGAGCAGTACTTC.

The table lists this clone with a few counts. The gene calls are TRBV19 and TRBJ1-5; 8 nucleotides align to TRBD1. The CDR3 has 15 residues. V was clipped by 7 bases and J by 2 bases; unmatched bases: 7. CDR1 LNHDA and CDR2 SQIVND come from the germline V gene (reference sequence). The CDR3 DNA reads TGTGCCAGTAATCAGGACAGGGCCGGCAATCAGCCCCAGCATTTT. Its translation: CASNQDRAGNQPQHF.